These T cell receptor beta chains were read from a single sample in a study of blood T cell repertoires in COVID-19. Measured with immunoSEQ multiplex PCR; TCRdb has only the in-frame clones, and not every one. The sample contains 120,000 to 150,000 clones, approximately 90% of which appear only once. The specimen was peripheral blood. Receptors were obtained from a woman in her sixties or seventies with active COVID-19. CDR3s include the opening cysteine and the closing phenylalanine or tryptophan. The D gene is left open where the match is weak. Expanded clones get a size class; other rows say once, few or many, or leave the size out.

DNA,CDR3,J,V,D,size
TGTGCCAGCAGCTTAGGCCTGAGCTCCTATAATTCACCCCTCCACTTT,CASSLGLSSYNSPLHF,TRBJ1-6,TRBV7-2,NA,few
TGTGCCAGCAGTCGGAAAGGCCTAGCGGGAACAGATACGCAGTATTTT,CASSRKGLAGTDTQYF,TRBJ2-3,TRBV6-4,TRBD2,few
TGTGCCAGCAGCCTTCCGCCCGGACTGATCTATGGCTACACCTTC,CASSLPPGLIYGYTF,TRBJ1-2,TRBV6-2/TRBV6-3,NA,NA
TGTGCCAGCAGGGCGGGGACAGCTAACACTGAAGCTTTCTTT,CASRAGTANTEAFF,TRBJ1-1,TRBV7-2,TRBD1,NA
TGTGCCAGCAGTTTTTCCGGCGGCAATGAGCAGTTCTTC,CASSFSGGNEQFF,TRBJ2-1,TRBV27,NA,NA
TGTGCCAGCAGTGAAAGTCCCCGGAGGGGATCTGGAAACACCATATATTTT,CASSESPRRGSGNTIYF,TRBJ1-3,TRBV2,NA,NA
TGTGCCACCAGTCGCAGCGGGAGGATAGAAGAGACCCAGTACTTC,CATSRSGRIEETQYF,TRBJ2-5,TRBV24-1,TRBD2,NA
TGTGCCAGCAGTTCGACTCTAGCGGGCCTTTACGAGCAGTACTTC,CASSSTLAGLYEQYF,TRBJ2-7,TRBV27,TRBD2,few
TGTGCCAGCAGCCCGACAGGGAACTATGGCTACACCTTC,CASSPTGNYGYTF,TRBJ1-2,TRBV7-8,TRBD1,NA
TGTGCCAGCAGCTCCCAGGGCCCCTATCAGCCCCAGCATTTT,CASSSQGPYQPQHF,TRBJ1-5,TRBV7-2,NA,NA
TGTGCCAGCAGCCAAGTACCAGGCGGAGGTCAGCCCCAGCATTTT,CASSQVPGGGQPQHF,TRBJ1-5,TRBV4-2,NA,NA
TGTGCCAGCAGCCAAGCAGGGCTCAATCAGCCCCAGCATTTT,CASSQAGLNQPQHF,TRBJ1-5,TRBV3-1/TRBV3-2,NA,NA
TGTGCCAGCAGTTTGCAAGGACAGGGAAGAACCCAGTACTTC,CASSLQGQGRTQYF,TRBJ2-5,TRBV28,TRBD1,NA
TGTGCCAGCAGCCAACGGGGCGGGGAGCTGTTTTTT,CASSQRGGELFF,TRBJ2-2,TRBV27,NA,NA
TGTGCCTGTTCGAGAACAACTAATGAAAAACTGTTTTTT,CACSRTTNEKLFF,TRBJ1-4,TRBV30,NA,once
TGTGCCATCAGTGGTGGTGGGGCGGGAGGTTTCGCCTACAATGAGCAGTTCTTC,CAISGGGAGGFAYNEQFF,TRBJ2-1,TRBV10-3,TRBD2,once
TGTGCCAGCAGCTCTGACAGGCTCTCTGGAAACACCATATATTTT,CASSSDRLSGNTIYF,TRBJ1-3,TRBV11-2,NA,NA
TGTGCCAGCAGCCCCCCTCTAGCCTGGATTCAGTACTTC,CASSPPLAWIQYF,TRBJ2-4,TRBV7-2,NA,NA
TGTGCCAGCAGCTTTACTAGCTTCGGGGAGCTGTTTTTT,CASSFTSFGELFF,TRBJ2-2,TRBV7-2,NA,NA
TGTGCCAGCTCGGGTGGAGGGGTTTATGGCTACACCTTC,CASSGGGVYGYTF,TRBJ1-2,TRBV3-1/TRBV3-2,NA,NA
TGTGCCAGCAGTTTAGGCAGGGCTGGGGCCAACGTCCTGACTTTC,CASSLGRAGANVLTF,TRBJ2-6,TRBV28,NA,NA
TGTGCCAGTAGTATGACCCTCTGGGGACTACAAGAGACCCAGTACTTC,CASSMTLWGLQETQYF,TRBJ2-5,TRBV19,TRBD2,NA
TGTGCCAGCAGCGTAGGAGGAGTGGCGGACGAGCAGTACTTC,CASSVGGVADEQYF,TRBJ2-7,TRBV9,NA,NA
TGTGCCAGCAGCTGGCCGGGACTAGCGGACGACGAGCAGTACTTC,CASSWPGLADDEQYF,TRBJ2-7,TRBV5-6,TRBD2,NA
TGTGCCAGCAGCTTTACTAGCGTCACCGTTAGGACAGATACGCAGTATTTT,CASSFTSVTVRTDTQYF,TRBJ2-3,TRBV7-8,TRBD2,NA
TGTGCCAGCAGCAAATTACAATCGGGATACAATGAGCAGTTCTTC,CASSKLQSGYNEQFF,TRBJ2-1,TRBV13,NA,few
TGTGCCAGCAGCCGGGACTCCCGCACAGATACGCAGTATTTT,CASSRDSRTDTQYF,TRBJ2-3,TRBV3-1/TRBV3-2,NA,NA
TGTGCCAGCAGCCAAGGAGGCGGGAGCTGGTACAATGAGCAGTTCTTC,CASSQGGGSWYNEQFF,TRBJ2-1,TRBV3-1/TRBV3-2,TRBD2,once
TGCACCAGCAGCCAAGAAGGGTCCAGGGACAACGAGCAGTACTTC,CTSSQEGSRDNEQYF,TRBJ2-7,TRBV1,NA,NA
TGTGCCAGCAGCCCTATCGGGACAGCAAGAGTCTATGGCTACACCTTC,CASSPIGTARVYGYTF,TRBJ1-2,TRBV28,TRBD1,NA
TGTGCCAGCTCACCACCTGGGACAGGATACAATGAGCAGTTCTTC,CASSPPGTGYNEQFF,TRBJ2-1,TRBV18,TRBD1,once
TGTGCCACCAGTGACACAGGGGGTAGGTACGAGCAGTACTTC,CATSDTGGRYEQYF,TRBJ2-7,TRBV24-1,TRBD1,NA
TGTGCCTGGAGTGATCGCGCCGGGACAGATGAGCAGTTCTTC,CAWSDRAGTDEQFF,TRBJ2-1,TRBV30,TRBD1,few
TGTGCCAGCAGTTGGGGACTAGCGGGAGACGAGCAGTTCTTC,CASSWGLAGDEQFF,TRBJ2-1,TRBV27,TRBD2,NA
TGCGCCAGCAGCCAAGGGGGGGGGCCTAATGAAAAACTGTTTTTT,CASSQGGGPNEKLFF,TRBJ1-4,TRBV4-3,NA,NA
TGCGCCAGCAGCTTTACGGACAGGGGTTTCTACGAGCAGTACTTC,CASSFTDRGFYEQYF,TRBJ2-7,TRBV5-1,TRBD1,NA
TGTGCCTGGAGCCGGACAGCGGTTTCACCCCTCCACTTT,CAWSRTAVSPLHF,TRBJ1-6,TRBV30,NA,once
TGCGCCAGCAGCCAAGAGGGCAGGGTCTATGGCTACACCTTC,CASSQEGRVYGYTF,TRBJ1-2,TRBV4-1,NA,NA
TGTGCCAGCAGTTCCTCAGCGGGAGTAGGGCAGGAGGAGACCCAGTACTTC,CASSSSAGVGQEETQYF,TRBJ2-5,TRBV28,TRBD2,NA
TGTGCCATCAGCCTACAGGGGTCCGAGCAGTACTTC,CAISLQGSEQYF,TRBJ2-7,TRBV10-3,TRBD1,NA
TGTGCCACCAGTGACGACAGGCGGCGCACAGATACGCAGTATTTT,CATSDDRRRTDTQYF,TRBJ2-3,TRBV24-1,NA,NA
TGTGCCAGCCCAAGACCCGGGAGCTACGAGCAGTACTTC,CASPRPGSYEQYF,TRBJ2-7,TRBV2,NA,NA
TGTGCCAGCAGTTTATCCGGTGCGGGCTGGGCCCCCAGTCCAGGTTTGGCCACAGATACGCAGTATTTT,CASSLSGAGWAPSPGLATDTQYF,TRBJ2-3,TRBV28,NA,NA
TGTGCCAGCAGTCGGATGGACAGGAACACCTACGAGCAGTACTTC,CASSRMDRNTYEQYF,TRBJ2-7,TRBV6-2/TRBV6-3,TRBD1,NA
TGCGCCAGCAGCTACGGGACGGGACTGCTGAACACTGAAGCTTTCTTT,CASSYGTGLLNTEAFF,TRBJ1-1,TRBV5-1,NA,NA